At least ten counts were recorded for the clone carrying this TCR beta chain. From RNA transcripts, TCR beta CDR3 regions were amplified. The primer set for the first-round RT-PCR of the TCR CDR3 was HTBI. TCRdb processed the multiplex PCR reads anew with MiXCR; each CDR3 protein has one entry. The table records fewer than 900,000 distinct CDR3 sequences, 16% of them present only once. There are 18 residues in the CDR3. V was shortened by 3 bases and J by 3 bases, with 21 bases between the two germline ends. Germline-derived CDR1 and CDR2 are LGHNT and FRNRAP. This sample was included in a study of T cells in Graves' hyperthyroidism and ophthalmopathy.

The TCR originated in a man between 18 and 35 years old with Graves' hyperthyroidism. Sequenced sample: blood. This chain links TRBV12-5 with TRBJ1-5; D gene ambiguous. The CDR3 DNA sequence: TGTGCTAGTGGTTTAGCACCCCTAAGGGTCTTGTACAATCAGCCCCAGCATTTT. Protein: CASGLAPLRVLYNQPQHF.